This TCR beta chain was sequenced in a study of identical twins. TCRdb reprocessed the 5' RACE reads via MiXCR and lists one record per CDR3 protein. The data contain hundreds of thousands of distinct CDR3 sequences, more than 6.5% of them singletons. Germline CDR1 reads SQVTM; CDR2 reads ANQGSEA. This CDR3 is 12 amino acids long. With 6 bases removed from V and 4 bases from J, the gap between germline ends came to 10 bases. This clonotype showed up many times. These data were likewise used in another study, on yellow fever vaccine responses in identical twins.

The chain couples TRBV29-1 to TRBJ1-3, with D possibly matching TRBD1 (5 bases). The TCR sequence derives from a woman between 18 and 30 years old in good health. The specimen sequenced was memory (CD45RO+) T cells sorted from blood. The CDR3 protein is CSVRDGGNTIYF. Written as DNA, the CDR3 is TGCAGCGTCCGGGACGGAGGAAACACCATATATTTT.